One sample yielded the 29 T cell receptor beta chains listed below, sequenced in a study of T cell repertoires in cytomegalovirus infection. TCRdb reanalysed the reads using MiXCR and keeps one entry per CDR3 protein. In the table there are approximately 500,000 distinct CDR3 sequences, 11% of which are singletons. Sequencing was performed on PBMCs. Receptors originate from a human donor in good health (CMV status not recorded). Some clones in this sample may be carry-over from other donors' samples.

At least ten counts were recorded for this clonotype. The V and J genes are TRBV11-1 and TRBJ2-7; no definite D call. This CDR3 region has 15 residues. Germline V lookup: CDR1 SGHAT, CDR2 FQDESV (reference sequence). V lost 1 base to trimming and J lost 3 bases, with 13 bases between them. This CDR3 is CASSLEPQRSYEQYF. Here the CDR3 DNA reads TGTGCCAGCAGCTTAGAACCCCAAAGAAGCTACGAGCAGTACTTC.

This clonotype was recorded many times. The chain uses TRBV7-2 and TRBJ2-3; TRBD1 might be the D (6 bases). Trimming removed 5 bases at V and 0 bases at J, with 12 bases between. The CDR3 totals 15 residues. Germline V lookup: CDR1 SGHTA, CDR2 FQGNSA. DNA of the CDR3: TGTGCCAGCAGCAAACAGGGTGCCAGCACAGATACGCAGTATTTT. The encoded protein is CASSKQGASTDTQYF. Full variable domain (missing parts from reference TRBV7-2 and TRBJ2-3): GAGVSQSPSNKVTEKGKDVELRCDPISGHTALYWYRQSLGQGLEFLIYFQGNSAPDKSGLPSDRFSAERTGGSVSTLTIQRTQQEDSAVYLCASSKQGASTDTQYFGPGTRLTVL.

This clonotype occurred a few times. The chain is built from TRBV29-1 and TRBJ2-5; 8 bases line up with TRBD2. This CDR3 is built from 13 residues. Germline-derived CDR1 and CDR2 are SQVTM and ANQGSEA. V was clipped by 4 bases and J by 5 bases; unmatched bases: 6. The DNA for the CDR3 is TGCAGCGTTGCGGGGGGGATAGGCGAGACCCAGTACTTC. The encoded protein is CSVAGGIGETQYF. The variable domain in full, with the rest retrieved from reference TRBV29-1 and TRBJ2-5, is SAVISQKPSRDICQRGTSLTIQCQVDSQVTMMFWYRQQPGQSLTLIATANQGSEATYESGFVIDKFPISRPNLTFSTLTVSNMSPEDSSIYLCSVAGGIGETQYFGPGTRLLVL.

This clonotype was detected only a few times. The rearrangement joins TRBV11-2 to TRBJ1-2; unclear D gene. This CDR3 has 15 amino acids. Trimming cost V 0 bases and J 3 bases, with 11 bases left between them. CDR1 and CDR2 from the germline V gene are SGHAT and FQNNGV. The CDR3 region is CASSLDPRNYYGYTF. CDR3 nucleotide sequence: TGTGCCAGCAGCTTAGATCCGAGGAATTACTATGGCTACACCTTC.

A few counts support this clonotype. This chain uses TRBV5-1 with TRBJ1-6, with D tentatively TRBD1 (6 bases). This CDR3 spans 15 amino acids. Looked up from germline, CDR1 is SGHRS and CDR2 is YFSETQ. The ends were cut back, 4 bases at V and 10 bases at J, with 18 bases in the middle. The DNA for the CDR3 is TGCGCCAGCAGCCCTTCCCCAGACCAGGGGTCACCCCTCCACTTT. Translation: CASSPSPDQGSPLHF.

This clonotype has ten or more counts. V is TRBV19 and J is TRBJ2-2; tentative D call: TRBD1 (5 bases). Trimming left V 5 bases short and J 8 bases short, with 12 bases between. The CDR3 runs 13 residues. Germline V gives CDR1 LNHDA, CDR2 SQIVND (reference sequence). The CDR3: CASSGHRWGELFF. In DNA form, the CDR3 reads TGTGCCAGTAGTGGACACAGGTGGGGGGAGCTGTTTTTT.

This clonotype has a handful of counts. The junction differs from germline at one of its ends, possibly a read error. The V gene is TRBV19, the J gene TRBJ2-2; TRBD2 aligns across 11 bases. Germline V gene sequence: CDR1 LNHDA, CDR2 SQIVND (reference sequence). The CDR3 has 16 residues. CDR3 region: CASTRVAGGPAGELFF. DNA for the CDR3: TGTGCTAGTACACGCGTAGCGGGGGGGCCGGCCGGGGAGCTGTTTTTT. The full variable domain, completed using reference TRBV19 and TRBJ2-2, is DGGITQSPKYLFRKEGQNVTLSCEQNLNHDAMYWYRQDPGQGLRLIYYSQIVNDFQKGDIAEGYSVSREKKESFPLTVTSAQKNPTAFYLCASTRVAGGPAGELFFGEGSRLTVL.

This chain uses TRBV6-2 or TRBV6-3 with TRBJ2-1; D remains ambiguous. V lost 3 bases to trimming and J lost 6 bases, with 9 bases between them. CDR1 and CDR2 (germline): MNHEY, SVGEGT. The CDR3 contains 13 residues. The CDR3 bases are TGTGCCAGCAGTTATTTGTCTGCCAATGAGCAGTTCTTC. This sequence encodes CASSYLSANEQFF.

This clonotype was counted many times. The gene calls are TRBV7-8 and TRBJ1-5; maybe TRBD1 (5 bases). V dropped 1 base and J dropped 7 bases, with 17 bases sitting between them. The length of the CDR3 is 16 residues. Germline V gene lookup returns CDR1 SGHVS and CDR2 FQNEAQ. The CDR3 loop is CASSLDEGPPGQPQHF. CDR3 in DNA: TGTGCCAGCAGCTTAGACGAGGGGCCTCCGGGACAGCCCCAGCATTTT.

This clonotype was seen ten or more times. CDR3 loop: CASSYWGEGEQFF. Written as DNA, the CDR3 is TGTGCCAGCAGTTACTGGGGGGAAGGTGAGCAGTTCTTC. V gene TRBV6-5 combines with J gene TRBJ2-1; TRBD2 is a possible D gene (6 bases). The CDR3 runs to 13 residues. V lost 1 base and J lost 9, with 10 bases in between. Germline CDR1 reads MNHEY; CDR2 reads SVGAGI.

The genes are TRBV29-1 and TRBJ2-5, with TRBD2 matching over 13 bases. The germline V gene has CDR1 SQVTM and CDR2 ANQGSEA. V lost 7 bases and J lost 5; bases outside the gene matches: 10. The CDR3 has 15 residues. The CDR3 region is CSAGTSGTGGETQYF. CDR3 in DNA: TGCAGCGCTGGGACTAGCGGGACGGGAGGGGAGACCCAGTACTTC.

Many counts were recorded for this clonotype. The chain's CDR3 is CAISGRGGGDTEAFF. CDR3 DNA: TGTGCCATCAGTGGCAGGGGCGGAGGGGACACTGAAGCTTTCTTT. This chain links TRBV10-3 with TRBJ1-1; D perhaps matches TRBD1 (6 bases). V dropped 4 bases and J dropped 3 bases, with 15 bases sitting between them. The germline V gene encodes CDR1 ENHRY and CDR2 SYGVKD. The CDR3 is made up of 15 amino acids.

This clonotype was seen repeatedly, ten times or more. The genes are TRBV12-3 or TRBV12-4 and TRBJ2-1, with TRBD2 identical over 14 bases. There are 16 residues in the CDR3. V shed 5 bases and J 8 bases; nucleotides not matched to a gene: 8. The CDR3 region is CASSLRLAGGPDEQFF. CDR3 sequence (DNA): TGTGCCAGCAGTCTCCGACTAGCGGGAGGGCCAGATGAGCAGTTCTTC.

This clonotype was seen just once. Likely a read error: the CDR3 ends without its conserved phenylalanine or tryptophan. The J gene is TRBJ2-1, the V gene TRBV25-1; 8 bases line up with TRBD2. Germline V gives CDR1 MGHDK, CDR2 SYGVNS. The ends lost 6 bases at V and 4 bases at J; junction bases unmatched: 14. This CDR3 contains 17 residues. In DNA, the CDR3 is TGTGCCAGCAGGGTAGCCAGCGGGAGAGGGACATACAATGAGCAGTTCCTC. It yields the protein CASRVASGRGTYNEQFL.

This clonotype showed up many times. The chain carries TRBV7-8 and TRBJ1-5, with 7 bases lining up with TRBD1. The CDR3 is 17 amino acids. The germline V gene has CDR1 SGHVS and CDR2 FQNEAQ. V gave up 5 bases and J gave up 0 bases; unmatched junction bases: 10. The CDR3 region has the DNA TGTGCCAGCAGCCCTGACAGGGAAAGAGGTAGCAATCAGCCCCAGCATTTT. It is translated as CASSPDRERGSNQPQHF.

This clonotype occurred many times. The chain couples TRBV20-1 to TRBJ1-2; D gene unclear. The CDR3 contains 13 residues. Trimming shortened V by 0 bases and J by 6 bases, and 11 bases separated the two germline ends. The germline CDR1 and CDR2 sequences are DFQATT and SNEGSKA (reference sequence). CDR3 sequence: CSARDRRGNGYTF. The DNA of the CDR3 is TGCAGTGCTAGAGATCGGCGAGGAAATGGCTACACCTTC.

J is TRBJ1-1 and V is TRBV30, with 7 bases identical to TRBD1. V shed 2 bases, J shed 5 bases, and the junction held 8 bases outside the gene matches. The CDR3 contains 14 residues. Germline V gene data show CDR1 as GTSNPN and CDR2 as SVGIG (reference sequence). The CDR3 is CAWSLGQRGTEAFF. In DNA form, the CDR3 reads TGTGCCTGGAGTTTGGGACAGCGAGGGACTGAAGCTTTCTTT.

Only a few counts were recorded for this clonotype. This chain joins TRBV19 and TRBJ1-5, with TRBD1 as a possible D gene (5 bases). This CDR3 is 16 amino acids long. V lost 0 bases, J lost 6 bases, and 15 bases lay in between. CDR1 and CDR2 from the germline V gene are LNHDA and SQIVND (reference sequence). CDR3: CASSIDPRQHTQPQHF. Written as DNA, the CDR3 is TGTGCCAGTAGTATAGACCCTCGACAGCATACTCAGCCCCAGCATTTT. Full variable domain (rest looked up from reference TRBV19 and TRBJ1-5): DGGITQSPKYLFRKEGQNVTLSCEQNLNHDAMYWYRQDPGQGLRLIYYSQIVNDFQKGDIAEGYSVSREKKESFPLTVTSAQKNPTAFYLCASSIDPRQHTQPQHFGDGTRLSIL.

This clonotype was recorded at least ten times. The chain has TRBV7-2 and TRBJ2-7; D might be TRBD1 (5 bases). Trimming removed 5 bases at V and 2 bases at J, with 13 bases between. CDR3 length equals 14 residues. Germline CDR1 is SGHTA and CDR2 is FQGNSA. The CDR3 here is CASSPDRGAYEQYF. As DNA, the CDR3 is TGTGCCAGCAGCCCTGACAGAGGTGCCTACGAGCAGTACTTC.

The V gene is TRBV5-4, the J gene TRBJ2-3, with unresolved D. V was trimmed by 2 bases and J by 3 bases, leaving 13 bases between them. The germline gives CDR1 SGHNT, CDR2 YYREEE (reference sequence). The CDR3 consists of 15 residues. For the CDR3, the DNA is TGTGCCAGCAGCTTTCCTGGGGTCGGGACAGATACGCAGTATTTT. Its translation: CASSFPGVGTDTQYF. The full variable domain, rest sourced from reference TRBV5-4 and TRBJ2-3, is ETGVTQSPTHLIKTRGQQVTLRCSSQSGHNTVSWYQQALGQGPQFIFQYYREEENGRGNFPPRFSGLQFPNYSSELNVNALELDDSALYLCASSFPGVGTDTQYFGPGTRLTVL.

This clonotype was seen only a few times. The CDR3 region has the DNA TGCAGTGCTACACGTTTGACAGGGAGGTCTAGCACAGATACGCAGTATTTT. It translates to CSATRLTGRSSTDTQYF. This chain uses TRBV20-1 with TRBJ2-3; D is perhaps TRBD1 (7 bases). There are 17 residues in the CDR3. Trimming took 4 bases from V and 0 from J, leaving 20 bases between them. CDR1 DFQATT and CDR2 SNEGSKA come from the germline V gene (reference sequence).

This clonotype was seen only a few times. V gene TRBV19 combines with J gene TRBJ2-1; TRBD2 matches 11 bases. V shed 10 bases and J 0 bases; nucleotides not matched to a gene: 14. There are 18 residues in the CDR3. Germline V gene lookup returns CDR1 LNHDA and CDR2 SQIVND (reference sequence). CDR3 amino acids: CATGGSSGGPSSYNEQFF. CDR3 nucleotide sequence: TGTGCCACCGGAGGGTCTAGCGGGGGGCCGAGCTCCTACAATGAGCAGTTCTTC.

This clonotype has ten or more counts. The rearrangement joins TRBV9 to TRBJ1-1; 7 bases line up with TRBD1. The CDR3 sequence is 18 residues long. Germline lookup yields CDR1 SGDLS and CDR2 YYNGEE. Trimming removed 3 bases from V and 1 base from J; junction bases left unmatched: 15. The CDR3 sequence is CASSDSTGQIFSNTEAFF. CDR3 DNA: TGTGCCAGCAGCGATTCCACGGGACAGATCTTTTCGAACACTGAAGCTTTCTTT.

As to this clonotype: A much larger clone lies a single base off, so this may be a read error. The V and J genes are TRBV7-2 and TRBJ1-1; possibly TRBD1 for D (6 bases). The CDR3 totals 15 residues. CDR1 and CDR2 from the germline V gene are SGHTA and FQGNSA. The CDR3 DNA follows: TGTGCCAGCGGCTTAGCGGGGGCAAAAAACACTGAAGCTTTCTTT. It yields the protein CASGLAGAKNTEAFF.

This clonotype has at least ten counts. The chain couples TRBV19 to TRBJ1-5; 7 bases are shared with TRBD1. Germline V CDR1 and CDR2: LNHDA, SQIVND (reference sequence). This CDR3 has 14 residues. Trimming took 6 bases from V and 4 from J; bases not matched to a gene: 6. The CDR3 sequence is CASSATGSNQPQHF. The DNA of the CDR3 is TGTGCCAGTAGCGCGACAGGGAGTAATCAGCCCCAGCATTTT. The complete variable domain, with remaining parts taken from reference TRBV19 and TRBJ1-5, reads DGGITQSPKYLFRKEGQNVTLSCEQNLNHDAMYWYRQDPGQGLRLIYYSQIVNDFQKGDIAEGYSVSREKKESFPLTVTSAQKNPTAFYLCASSATGSNQPQHFGDGTRLSIL.

The V gene is TRBV3-1, the J gene TRBJ1-5; 7 bases map to TRBD1. This CDR3 is 15 amino acids long. V was clipped by 1 base and J by 5 bases; unmatched bases: 5. Germline V lookup: CDR1 LGHDT, CDR2 YNNKEL (reference sequence). The CDR3 reads CASSQGGRGYQPQHF. In DNA, the CDR3 is TGTGCCAGCAGCCAAGGGGGCAGGGGGTATCAGCCCCAGCATTTT.

The V and J genes are TRBV20-1 and TRBJ2-5; 12 bases are shared with TRBD2. Germline values: CDR1 DFQATT, CDR2 SNEGSKA (reference sequence). J gave up 3 bases and V 6 bases, and 5 bases lay outside the gene matches. The CDR3 runs 14 residues. This chain's CDR3 is CSAPGLAGKETQYF. DNA for the CDR3: TGCAGTGCCCCTGGACTAGCGGGAAAAGAGACCCAGTACTTC.

There are many counts of this clonotype. This sequence joins TRBV11-3 and TRBJ2-2, with 10 positions matching TRBD1. The CDR3 length is 16 residues. Looked up from germline, CDR1 is SGHNT and CDR2 is YENEEA. The trim removed 5 bases at V and 4 bases at J, leaving 7 bases unmatched. CDR3 nucleotide sequence: TGTGCCAGCAGCCCCGGACAGGGGGGGACCACCGGGGAGCTGTTTTTT. It is translated as CASSPGQGGTTGELFF.

This clonotype showed up many times. The V call is TRBV13, the J call TRBJ2-1, with D perhaps matching TRBD2 (6 bases). This CDR3 contains 16 residues. Deletions cut 5 bases from V and 0 bases from J, with 14 bases between. Germline CDR1 PRHDT, CDR2 FYEKMQ (reference sequence). CDR3 sequence: CASSPKAGSSYNEQFF. CDR3 sequence (DNA): TGTGCCAGCAGCCCCAAGGCGGGGAGCTCCTACAATGAGCAGTTCTTC.